This T cell receptor (beta chain) comes out of a study of PD-L1 blockade in urothelial cancer. Study at large: Chemotherapy regimens numbering 0 to 3 had been given to patients. At 3 weeks after treatment start (second dose) and again at 6 weeks, blood was analyzed.

Time point specified: peripheral blood 6 weeks after treatment start. Metastatic or locally advanced urothelial carcinoma was present in the patients. This clone was counted once. The protocol was immunoSEQ multiplex PCR, while the TCRdb copy is restricted to in-frame clones and leaves out a portion. This repertoire shows around 45,000 clones, 80% to 90% found once; its top ten account for roughly 16%. Germline assignment: CDR1 SEHNR and CDR2 FQNEAQ (reference sequence). This CDR3 has 15 residues. V was clipped by 3 bases and J by 12 bases; unmatched bases: 16. This TCR came from a man in his sixties with urothelial cancer. The specimen was PBMCs, collected around atezolizumab (anti-PD-L1) treatment. The chain employs TRBV7-9 and TRBJ2-7, with 8 bases lining up with TRBD1. This chain's CDR3 is CASSLPGQGPAPRYF. The CDR3 DNA reads TGTGCCAGCAGCTTGCCAGGACAGGGCCCCGCTCCGCGGTACTTC.